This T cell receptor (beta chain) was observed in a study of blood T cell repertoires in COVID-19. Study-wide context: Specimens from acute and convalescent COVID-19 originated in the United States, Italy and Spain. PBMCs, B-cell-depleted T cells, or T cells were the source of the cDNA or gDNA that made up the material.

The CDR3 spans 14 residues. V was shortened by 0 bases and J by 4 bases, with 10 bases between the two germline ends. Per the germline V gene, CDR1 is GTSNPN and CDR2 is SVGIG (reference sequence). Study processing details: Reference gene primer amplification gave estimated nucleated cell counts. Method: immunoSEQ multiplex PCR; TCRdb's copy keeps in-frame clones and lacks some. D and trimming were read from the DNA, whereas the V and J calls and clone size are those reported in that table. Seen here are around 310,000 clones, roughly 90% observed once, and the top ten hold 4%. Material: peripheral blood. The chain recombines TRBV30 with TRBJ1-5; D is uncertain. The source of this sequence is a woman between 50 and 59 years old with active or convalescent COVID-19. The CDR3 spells CAWSVRNGNQPQHF. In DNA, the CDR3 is TGTGCCTGGAGTGTACGAAACGGGAATCAGCCCCAGCATTTT.